The following is a TCR beta chain sequence with its context. TCRdb processed the 5' RACE reads anew with MiXCR; each CDR3 protein has one entry. The sample contains just under 550,000 distinct CDR3 sequences, about a fifth of which appear only once. This sample is part of a study of T-cell memory formation after mild COVID-19. V was shortened by 6 bases and J by 5 bases, with 20 bases between the two germline ends. CDR3 length equals 16 residues. CDR1 is LNHDA and CDR2 is SQIVND in the germline V gene (reference sequence). The clonotype originates from an adult woman who had mild COVID-19 (a few samples of this study predate the infection). Cell type and time point are not known. The material sequenced was PBMCs or a T cell subset sorted from them (not recorded which). The V and J genes are TRBV19 and TRBJ2-1; possibly TRBD1 or TRBD2 for D (5 bases each). The CDR3 nucleotides read TGTGCCAGTAGCCCACAAGGGACGGTAACCGACAATGAGCAGTTCTTC. This gives the protein CASSPQGTVTDNEQFF.